Listed below are T cell receptor beta chains from one sample, sequenced in a study of blood T cell repertoires in COVID-19. Some clones are missing from TCRdb's copy, which holds only in-frame ones; the method was immunoSEQ multiplex PCR. The table shows 200,000 to 300,000 clones, with around nine tenths occurring only once. The sequencing sample was made of peripheral blood. Receptor source: a man aged 25 to 40 with active or convalescent COVID-19. CDR3s include the opening cysteine and the closing phenylalanine or tryptophan. Fields, in order: clone size, V gene, CDR3 length, J gene, D gene, CDR3 protein, CDR3 DNA. The D gene is left open where the match is weak. Some rows have no size entry. The others give once, few or many, or a class for an expanded clone.

-	TRBV9	13	TRBJ1-2	-	CASSVTTTYGYTF	TGTGCCAGCAGCGTTACAACTACCTATGGCTACACCTTC
-	TRBV2	15	TRBJ2-1	TRBD2	CASTPGLAGNGEQFF	TGTGCCAGTACTCCGGGACTAGCGGGGAATGGGGAGCAGTTCTTC
-	TRBV3-1/TRBV3-2	12	TRBJ1-2	-	CASSPGFGGYTF	TGTGCCAGCAGCCCCGGTTTCGGTGGCTACACCTTC
-	TRBV3-1/TRBV3-2	15	TRBJ2-7	-	CASSQVAREGYEQYF	TGTGCCAGCAGCCAAGTCGCCAGGGAAGGCTACGAGCAGTACTTC
once	TRBV7-3	14	TRBJ1-1	-	CASSVGGLNTEAFF	TGTGCCAGCAGCGTAGGGGGTCTGAACACTGAAGCTTTCTTT
-	TRBV9	18	TRBJ2-2	TRBD2	CASSVFSGGPSNTGELFF	TGTGCCAGCAGCGTATTTAGCGGGGGGCCCTCGAACACCGGGGAGCTGTTTTTT
-	TRBV5-8	16	TRBJ1-3	TRBD1	CASSLEAGGSGNTIYF	TGTGCCAGCAGCTTGGAGGCAGGGGGCTCTGGAAACACCATATATTTT
-	TRBV6-6	14	TRBJ1-5	-	CASIEGYPNQPQHF	TGTGCCAGCATTGAGGGCTATCCCAATCAGCCCCAGCATTTT
-	TRBV6-5	13	TRBJ1-5	-	CASSINSNQPQHF	TGTGCCAGCAGTATAAATAGCAATCAGCCCCAGCATTTT
few	TRBV4-3	16	TRBJ2-7	TRBD1	CASSQTRGTGLYEQYF	TGCGCCAGCAGCCAAACACGTGGGACAGGGTTGTACGAGCAGTACTTC
-	TRBV7-9	14	TRBJ1-1	TRBD1	CASSPGQINTEAFF	TGTGCCAGCAGCCCGGGACAGATTAACACTGAAGCTTTCTTT
-	TRBV29-1	12	TRBJ2-5	-	CSMFGNQETQYF	TGCAGCATGTTCGGGAATCAAGAGACCCAGTACTTC
once	TRBV12-3/TRBV12-4	13	TRBJ1-5	-	CASSLQGKGAQHF	TGTGCCAGCAGTTTACAGGGCAAAGGGGCCCAGCATTTT
-	TRBV5-4	14	TRBJ1-2	-	CASSRPQGNYGYTF	TGTGCCAGCAGCCGGCCCCAGGGGAACTATGGCTACACCTTC
-	TRBV21-1	9	TRBJ2-7	-	CARPGEQYF	TGTGCCAGACCCGGCGAGCAGTACTTC
-	TRBV9	15	TRBJ2-7	TRBD2	CASSARSGGAYEQYF	TGTGCCAGCAGCGCCCGTAGCGGGGGGGCCTACGAGCAGTACTTC
-	TRBV19	19	TRBJ1-6	-	CASSSTLEYESSYNSPLHF	TGTGCCAGTAGTAGCACCTTGGAGTACGAAAGCTCCTATAATTCACCCCTCCACTTT
-	TRBV6-1	16	TRBJ1-1	TRBD1	CASSESFIGGDGEAFF	TGTGCCAGCAGTGAAAGTTTTATAGGGGGCGACGGTGAAGCTTTCTTT
-	TRBV10-1	14	TRBJ1-1	-	CASSISRRDTEAFF	TGCGCCAGCAGTATTTCCAGGAGGGACACTGAAGCTTTCTTT
-	TRBV19	16	TRBJ2-2	-	CASTRRGQSNTGELFF	TGTGCCAGCACCCGGCGAGGACAGTCGAACACCGGGGAGCTGTTTTTT
-	TRBV28	15	TRBJ2-6	-	CASSSGTTGANVLTF	TGTGCCAGCAGTTCCGGGACAACTGGGGCCAACGTCCTGACTTTC
-	TRBV3-1/TRBV3-2	13	TRBJ2-1	-	CASSLPGVWEQFF	TGTGCCAGCAGCCTACCAGGGGTTTGGGAGCAGTTCTTC
-	TRBV5-1	16	TRBJ2-1	-	CASSLGRAIGDNEQFF	TGCGCCAGCAGCTTGGGTAGGGCCATAGGGGACAATGAGCAGTTCTTC
-	TRBV15	14	TRBJ1-1	TRBD1	CATSRDTGGTEAFF	TGTGCCACCAGCAGAGATACAGGGGGCACTGAAGCTTTCTTT
-	TRBV6-5	16	TRBJ2-3	-	CASSYGAGASWDTQYF	TGTGCCAGCAGTTACGGGGCGGGGGCTAGCTGGGATACGCAGTATTTT
-	TRBV7-9	11	TRBJ1-5	-	CASSLVPGMDF	TGTGCCAGCAGCTTAGTTCCAGGTATGGATTTT
-	TRBV5-6	12	TRBJ2-7	-	CASSLWLAEQYF	TGTGCCAGCAGCTTGTGGCTAGCGGAGCAGTACTTC
-	TRBV5-1	14	TRBJ2-7	TRBD2	CASGPGLAGVEQYF	TGCGCCAGTGGTCCCGGACTAGCGGGGGTTGAGCAGTACTTC
once	TRBV5-5	13	TRBJ1-6	-	CASLVDRDSPLHF	TGTGCCAGCCTGGTCGACAGAGATTCACCCCTCCACTTT
-	TRBV19	19	TRBJ1-5	TRBD1	CASSMRGIGGQGRRQPQHF	TGTGCCAGTAGTATGAGGGGGATCGGGGGACAGGGGCGGAGGCAGCCCCAGCATTTT
-	TRBV7-2	15	TRBJ2-7	-	CASSSHRQENYEQYF	TGTGCCAGCAGCTCACATAGACAGGAGAATTACGAGCAGTACTTC
-	TRBV11-2	13	TRBJ1-2	-	CASSLDRADGYTF	TGTGCCAGCAGCTTAGACAGGGCAGATGGCTACACCTTC
-	TRBV6-1	14	TRBJ2-4	-	CASSELVGEDIQYF	TGTGCCAGCAGTGAACTGGTAGGGGAGGACATTCAGTACTTC
-	TRBV19	15	TRBJ1-3	TRBD1	CASSAGTGAGNTIYF	TGTGCCAGTAGTGCCGGGACAGGGGCTGGAAACACCATATATTTT
few	TRBV10-2	13	TRBJ1-1	-	CASSEAQNTEAFF	TGCGCCAGCAGTGAGGCGCAGAACACTGAAGCTTTCTTT
-	TRBV10-3	14	TRBJ1-1	-	CAISEREVRTEAFF	TGTGCCATCAGTGAGCGGGAGGTTAGAACTGAAGCTTTCTTT
-	TRBV3-1/TRBV3-2	15	TRBJ2-1	-	CASSQVLGQNNEQFF	TGTGCCAGCAGCCAAGTTCTGGGCCAAAACAATGAGCAGTTCTTC
-	TRBV2	15	TRBJ1-1	-	CASSGSGSRGTEAFF	TGTGCCAGCAGTGGATCCGGGTCTAGGGGCACTGAAGCTTTCTTT
-	TRBV2	14	TRBJ2-1	TRBD2	CASRAGLAGVLPFF	TGTGCCAGCAGGGCGGGACTAGCGGGGGTCCTCCCGTTCTTC
-	TRBV29-1	13	TRBJ2-4	TRBD2	CSVITSGGGIQYF	TGCAGCGTGATAACTAGCGGGGGTGGGATTCAGTACTTC
-	TRBV6-5	16	TRBJ2-7	-	CASSYSSYGGIDEQYF	TGTGCCAGCAGTTACTCGAGTTACGGGGGAATCGACGAGCAGTACTTC
-	TRBV7-2	16	TRBJ2-3	TRBD2	CASSLVFSGGADTQYF	TGTGCCAGCAGCTTAGTGTTTAGCGGGGGGGCAGATACGCAGTATTTT
-	TRBV7-9	14	TRBJ1-5	-	CASKPQDSNQPQHF	TGTGCCAGCAAACCCCAGGATAGCAATCAGCCCCAGCATTTT
few	TRBV5-6	16	TRBJ1-1	-	CASSLLTGIWNTEAFF	TGTGCCAGCAGCTTACTAACAGGGATATGGAACACTGAAGCTTTCTTT
-	TRBV6-1	16	TRBJ2-7	-	CASSEDGGLHSYEQYF	TGTGCCAGCAGTGAAGATGGAGGGCTACACTCCTACGAGCAGTACTTC
-	TRBV9	14	TRBJ2-7	TRBD1	CASSVETGGREQYF	TGTGCCAGCAGCGTTGAGACAGGGGGTCGCGAGCAGTACTTC
-	TRBV6-5	13	TRBJ1-2	-	CASSTGQIYGYTF	TGTGCCAGCAGTACCGGACAGATCTATGGCTACACCTTC
-	TRBV10-1	16	TRBJ2-1	-	CASSKFLETPNNEQFF	TGCGCCAGCAGTAAATTTCTAGAAACCCCAAACAATGAGCAGTTCTTC
-	TRBV11-2	16	TRBJ1-5	TRBD1	CASSLETGGVDQPQHF	TGTGCCAGCAGCTTAGAGACAGGGGGCGTCGATCAGCCCCAGCATTTT
-	TRBV5-1	18	TRBJ1-2	-	CASSLDVSLTAANYGYTF	TGCGCCAGCAGCTTGGATGTTAGTCTTACCGCGGCTAACTATGGCTACACCTTC
-	TRBV19	13	TRBJ1-1	-	CASNSVPYTEAFF	TGTGCCAGTAATTCAGTCCCTTACACTGAAGCTTTCTTT
-	TRBV12-3/TRBV12-4	13	TRBJ1-6	TRBD1	CASSWDSNSPLHF	TGTGCCAGCAGTTGGGACAGTAATTCACCCCTCCACTTT
-	TRBV7-9	14	TRBJ2-1	-	CASSLVSSQGGQFF	TGTGCCAGCAGCTTAGTTTCTTCGCAGGGCGGGCAGTTCTTC
-	TRBV28	16	TRBJ2-2	-	CASSRRLQGRSGELFF	TGTGCCAGCAGCCGACGACTACAGGGGAGGTCCGGGGAGCTGTTTTTT
-	TRBV19	16	TRBJ1-5	-	CASSVQGPSAGQPQHF	TGTGCCAGTAGTGTACAGGGCCCATCGGCCGGTCAGCCCCAGCATTTT
-	TRBV6-5	16	TRBJ1-3	TRBD1	CASSYWAGGPGNTIYF	TGTGCCAGCAGTTACTGGGCAGGGGGTCCTGGAAACACCATATATTTT
once	TRBV4-3	15	TRBJ1-4	-	CASGTSVGWNEKLFF	TGCGCCAGCGGGACTAGTGTTGGATGGAATGAAAAACTGTTTTTT
-	TRBV6-5	14	TRBJ1-1	-	CASRLQQGNTEAFF	TGTGCCAGCAGGCTACAACAGGGGAACACTGAAGCTTTCTTT
-	TRBV5-1	13	TRBJ1-2	-	CASSLQVDYGYTF	TGCGCCAGCAGCTTGCAGGTCGACTATGGCTACACCTTC
-	TRBV12-3/TRBV12-4	12	TRBJ1-2	-	CASSPGDYGYTF	TGTGCCAGCAGTCCGGGGGACTATGGCTACACCTTC